In its sample, the clone carrying this T cell receptor (beta chain) was seen many times. These data originate in a study of human T cells and chemical hapten exposure. Described time point: patch test 2, 6 weeks after DPC sensitization. As to treatment: therapeutic diphenylcyclopropenone sensitization with weekly scalp DPC. MiXCR was run by TCRdb on the RACE reads, yielding one entry per CDR3 protein. The data hold about 100,000 distinct CDR3 sequences, with more than 9.5% observed a single time. V was shortened by 4 bases and J by 8 bases, with 10 bases between the two germline ends. This CDR3 is built from 12 residues. Germline CDR1 is SGHTS and CDR2 is YDEGEE.

The sample consisted of whole blood, taken in connection with sensitization to the hapten diphenylcyclopropenone (DPC). The chain has TRBV5-8 and TRBJ1-3, with D uncertain. The sequence derives from a woman aged 40 to 49 with alopecia areata. Some clones in this sample may be carry-over from other donors' samples. The CDR3 reads CASSRDRYTIYF. CDR3 nucleotide sequence: TGTGCCAGCAGCCGAGACCGTTACACCATATATTTT.